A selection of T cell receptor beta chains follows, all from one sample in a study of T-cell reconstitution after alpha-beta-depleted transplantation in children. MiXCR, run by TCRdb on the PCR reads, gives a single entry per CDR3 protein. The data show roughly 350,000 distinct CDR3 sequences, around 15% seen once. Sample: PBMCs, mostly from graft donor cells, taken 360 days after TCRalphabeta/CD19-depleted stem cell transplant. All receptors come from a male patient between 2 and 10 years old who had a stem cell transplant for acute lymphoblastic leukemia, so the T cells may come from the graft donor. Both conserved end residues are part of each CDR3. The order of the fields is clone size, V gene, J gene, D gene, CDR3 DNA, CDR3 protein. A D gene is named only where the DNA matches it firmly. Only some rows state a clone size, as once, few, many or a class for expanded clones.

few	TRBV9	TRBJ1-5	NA	TGTGCCAGCAGCGGACAAGGACATAGCAATCAGCCCCAGCATTTT	CASSGQGHSNQPQHF
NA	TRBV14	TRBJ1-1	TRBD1	TGTGCCAGCAGCCAAGCGGGACAGGGGATCTGGACTGAAGCTTTCTTT	CASSQAGQGIWTEAFF
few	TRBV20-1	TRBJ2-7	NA	TGCAGTGCTGGCGGATCCGCCTACGAGCAGTACTTC	CSAGGSAYEQYF
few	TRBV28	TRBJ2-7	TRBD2	TGTGCCAGCAGTTTAGTTGTAGGGACTAGCGGGAGGGCCGACTACGAGCAGTACTTC	CASSLVVGTSGRADYEQYF
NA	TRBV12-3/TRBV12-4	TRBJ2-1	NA	TGTGCCAGCAAAAATAGCTTCGCACAATATGAGCAGTTCTTC	CASKNSFAQYEQFF
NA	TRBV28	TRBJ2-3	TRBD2	TGTGCCAGCAGTTTTTTGACTAGCGGGATCGGGAGTAGCACAGATACGCAGTATTTT	CASSFLTSGIGSSTDTQYF
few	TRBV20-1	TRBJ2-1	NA	TGCAGTGCTAGCCGGGTCTCACCCTTGATCCACAATGAGCAGTTCTTC	CSASRVSPLIHNEQFF
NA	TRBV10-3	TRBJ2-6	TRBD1	TGTGCCATCAGTGGGCCGACAGGGGGTGAGACTGGGGCCAACGTCCTGACTTTC	CAISGPTGGETGANVLTF
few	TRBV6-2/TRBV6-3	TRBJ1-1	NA	TGTGCCAGCCGACCAGAATTGAACACTGAAGCTTTCTTT	CASRPELNTEAFF
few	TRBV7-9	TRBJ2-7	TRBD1	TGTGCCAGCAGCTTTACGGGACAGGGCTACGAGCAGTACTTC	CASSFTGQGYEQYF
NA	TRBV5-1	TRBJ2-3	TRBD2	TGCGCCAGCAGACAGGGACTAGCGGACACAGATACGCAGTATTTT	CASRQGLADTDTQYF
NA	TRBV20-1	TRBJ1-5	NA	TGCAGTGCTAGGGAGGGGCAGGGCCAGCCCCAGCATTTT	CSAREGQGQPQHF
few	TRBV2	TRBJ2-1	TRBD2	TGTGCCAGCAGTGAACTAGCGGGATGGGATAGGGATGAGCAGTTCTTC	CASSELAGWDRDEQFF
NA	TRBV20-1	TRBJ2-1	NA	TGCAGTGCTAGAGGTTTCGAGGTCTACAATGAGCAGTTCTTC	CSARGFEVYNEQFF
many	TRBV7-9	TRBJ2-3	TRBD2	TGTGCCAGCAGCTTAACTAGCGGCGACTTT	CASSLTSGDF
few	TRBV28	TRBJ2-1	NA	TGTGCCAGCAGTTTATGGTCTGGGCGGCAAAACAATGAGCAGTTCTTC	CASSLWSGRQNNEQFF
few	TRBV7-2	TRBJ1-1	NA	TGTGCCAGCAGCTTAGCGGGGAAGAACACTGAAGCTTTCTTT	CASSLAGKNTEAFF
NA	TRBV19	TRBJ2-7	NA	TGTGCCAGTAGTGTAGGGGACGACTCCTACGAGCAGTACTTC	CASSVGDDSYEQYF
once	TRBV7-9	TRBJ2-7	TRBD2	TGTGCCAGCACCCCTGGGGGGGGTAGCGGCTCCTACGAGCAGTACTTC	CASTPGGGSGSYEQYF
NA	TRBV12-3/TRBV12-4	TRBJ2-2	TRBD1	TGTGCCAGCAGCGGCCCGGGACAGGGGGCCGGGGAGCTGTTTTTT	CASSGPGQGAGELFF
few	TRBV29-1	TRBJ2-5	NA	TGCAGCTCCCAGACCCAGTCCTTTGAGACCCAGTACTTC	CSSQTQSFETQYF
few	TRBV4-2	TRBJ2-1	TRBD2	TGTGCCAGCAGCCGGGGCGGGGGAGGGGCTTTTTACAATGAGCAGTTCTTC	CASSRGGGGAFYNEQFF
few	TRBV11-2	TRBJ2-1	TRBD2	TGTGCCAGCAGCCCCGGACTAGCGGGAGTTGTGGTCGGCGATGAGCAGTTCTTC	CASSPGLAGVVVGDEQFF
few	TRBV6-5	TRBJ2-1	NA	TGTGCCAGCAGTTACTCGGGGTGGACAAACAATGAGCAGTTCTTC	CASSYSGWTNNEQFF
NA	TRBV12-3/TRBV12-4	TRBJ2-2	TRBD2	TGTGCCAGCAGTTTAAGGGAGGTTTGGCGGGAGGCTACCGGGGAGCTGTTTTTT	CASSLREVWREATGELFF
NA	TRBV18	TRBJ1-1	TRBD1	TGTGCCAGCTCAGAACAGGGGTTCGTTTCCACTGAAGCTTTCTTT	CASSEQGFVSTEAFF
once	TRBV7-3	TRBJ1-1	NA	TGTGCCAGCAGCCCCTGGTGGAACACTGAAGCTTTCTTT	CASSPWWNTEAFF
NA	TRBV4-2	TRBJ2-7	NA	TGTGCCAGCAGCCCAGAAACACAGCTGATCTACGAGCAGTACTTC	CASSPETQLIYEQYF
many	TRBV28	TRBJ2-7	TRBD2	TGTGCCAGCAGTGGACTAGCGGGAGACTCCTACGAGCAGTACTTC	CASSGLAGDSYEQYF
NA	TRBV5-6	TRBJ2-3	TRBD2	TGTGCCAGCAGCTTCGATAGCGGGAGCCCAGATACGCAGTATTTT	CASSFDSGSPDTQYF
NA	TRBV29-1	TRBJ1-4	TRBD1	TGCAGCGTCGCCGGGACAGGGGTTGAAAAACTGTTTTTT	CSVAGTGVEKLFF
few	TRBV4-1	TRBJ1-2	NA	TGCGCCAGCAGCCCTAACCGTAACTATGGCTACACCTTC	CASSPNRNYGYTF
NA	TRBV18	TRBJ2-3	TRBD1	TGTGCCAGCTCACCCCAGGGGGCTGGGATCACAGATATGCAGTATTTT	CASSPQGAGITDMQYF
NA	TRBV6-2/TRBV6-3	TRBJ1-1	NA	TGTGCCAGCTGGGGGACGGAGAACACTGAAGCTTTCTTT	CASWGTENTEAFF
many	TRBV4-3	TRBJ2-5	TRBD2	TGCGCCAGCAGCCAAGATTTATCCCCGGGACTAGCGGGAACCCAGTACTTC	CASSQDLSPGLAGTQYF
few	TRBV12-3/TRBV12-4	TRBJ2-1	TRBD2	TGTGCCAGCACCCTGACTAGCGGGAGTGGCAATGAGCAGTTCTTC	CASTLTSGSGNEQFF
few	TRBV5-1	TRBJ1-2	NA	TGCGCCAGCAGCTTGACGGGACGGAACTATGGCTACACCTTC	CASSLTGRNYGYTF
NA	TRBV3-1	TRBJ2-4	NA	TGTGCCAGCAGCCCCGGACAGAGCCTAGCCAAAAACATTCAGTACTTC	CASSPGQSLAKNIQYF
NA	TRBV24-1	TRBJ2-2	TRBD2	TGTGCCACCAGTGGTCGGGACTATTACCCCTGTTTGAACACCGGGGAGCTGTTTTTT	CATSGRDYYPCLNTGELFF
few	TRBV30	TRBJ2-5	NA	TGTGCCTGGAGTAAGGACAGCCTGGGGACCCAGTACTTC	CAWSKDSLGTQYF
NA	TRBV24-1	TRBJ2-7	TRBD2	TGTGCCACCAGTGATCCAACTAGCGGGAGCCCCTACGAGCAGTACTTC	CATSDPTSGSPYEQYF
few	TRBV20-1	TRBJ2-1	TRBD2	TGCAGTGCTAGAGCGGGAGGGTCGAACAATGAGCAGTTCTTC	CSARAGGSNNEQFF
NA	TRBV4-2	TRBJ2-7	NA	TGTGCCAGCAGCCAGGCCCACGAGCAGTACTTC	CASSQAHEQYF
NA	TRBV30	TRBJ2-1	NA	TGTGCCTGGAGTGTATGGGTCCGGCGGGACTCCTACAATGAGCAGTTCTTC	CAWSVWVRRDSYNEQFF
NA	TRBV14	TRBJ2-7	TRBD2	TGTGCCAGCAGTCACACTCCGGGGAGCGGGAGTCCCTACGAGCAGTACTTC	CASSHTPGSGSPYEQYF
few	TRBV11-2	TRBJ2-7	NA	TGTGCCAGTGGGGGCACGCGGCAGTACTTC	CASGGTRQYF
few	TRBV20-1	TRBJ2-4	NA	TGCAGTGCTAGAGAGGGTCAAAACATTCAGTACTTC	CSAREGQNIQYF
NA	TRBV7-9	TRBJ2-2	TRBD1	TGTGCCAGCAGCTTAGGAGGATGGGGACAGACACACACCGGGGAGCTGTTTTTT	CASSLGGWGQTHTGELFF
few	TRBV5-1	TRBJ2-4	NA	TGCGCCAGCAGCTTAGGGGAGACAGTAGCCAAAAACATTCAGTACTTC	CASSLGETVAKNIQYF
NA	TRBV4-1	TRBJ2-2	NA	TGCGCCAGCAGCCAAGAAGGGCTAGCGTTGAACACCGGGGAGCTGTTTTTT	CASSQEGLALNTGELFF
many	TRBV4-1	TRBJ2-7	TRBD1	TGCGCCAGCAGCGTTCGGGACAGGGCCTACGAGCAGTACTTC	CASSVRDRAYEQYF